This T cell receptor (beta chain) is from a study of CD8+CD57+ T cells in acquired aplastic anemia. Whole-study context: 3.2 ug was the average amount of DNA from sorted CD4+ and CD8+ cells. Where healthy donors were concerned, CD4+ cells averaged about 11 million reads.

The CDR3 length is 8 residues, termini included. Looked up from germline, CDR1 is SGHVS and CDR2 is FNYEAQ. Study-wide points: No significant patient-versus-control difference appeared in CD8+ Simpson's diversity. Patients shared 25 to 30 CD8+ CDR3 sequences with controls.

For CDR3 and TCR beta VDJ profiling, genomic DNA was the template used. TCRdb analysed the reads with MiXCR anew, one entry per CDR3 protein. The sample shows some 130,000 distinct CDR3 sequences, about 46% of them seen only once. In regard to this clonotype: The antigen is undetermined. It is likely a read error, because the conserved phenylalanine at the end of the CDR3 is missing. Because the CDR3's place on the DNA is in doubt, the DNA is left out and the CDR3 is given as listed by TCRdb.

This clonotype was obtained from a human donor in good health, serving as a control. What was sequenced was sorted CD4+, CD8+, or CD8+CD57+ T cells (not recorded which) from PBMCs. This chain uses TRBV7-6 with TRBJ2-6. This CDR3 reads CASSVWSS.